What follows is one T cell receptor (beta chain) and its context. Its cognate antigen is unknown. Data came from immunoSEQ multiplex PCR; TCRdb stores just in-frame clones and leaves some out. The sample yields around 40,000 clones, about 86% seen once. The CDR3 consists of 13 residues. Trimming removed 5 bases from V and 0 bases from J, with 8 bases in between. Germline CDR1 LNHDA, CDR2 SQIVND (reference sequence). The data belong to a study of radiotherapy plus CTLA-4 blockade in lung cancer. Study conclusions and caveats: Expansion in blood of tumor-derived TCR clones was seen after radiotherapy plus ipilimumab.

Specimen: peripheral blood, collected from a patient treated with radiotherapy plus ipilimumab. This receptor was identified in a human donor with non-small cell lung cancer whose response to radiotherapy plus ipilimumab could not be evaluated. V and J are TRBV19 and TRBJ2-7; D remains ambiguous. The CDR3 bases are TGTGCCAGTAGTGTTCAGGCCTCCTACGAGCAGTACTTC. Translated, it gives CASSVQASYEQYF.